This TCR beta chain was recorded in a study of T cell responses to AZD1222 COVID-19 vaccine. Overall study findings and caveats: There were repertoire samples only from the period after the peak T cell response. Clonal diversity was possibly underestimated; the donors were predominantly white British and more often female.

Germline CDR1 reads LNHDA; CDR2 reads SQIVND (reference sequence). The CDR3 has 14 amino acids. The germline V and J ends were trimmed by 5 bases and 9 bases, with 14 bases remaining between them. The data were produced by immunoSEQ multiplex PCR, yet TCRdb's version contains in-frame clones alone and is incomplete. The sample lists about 200,000 clones, about 93% seen once, with over 0.95% in the top ten. In its sample, this clone was seen once. Its antigen is still unknown. The specimen comprised peripheral blood, sampled on day 0 of MenACWY control vaccination. The chain recombines TRBV19 with TRBJ1-6; D perhaps matches TRBD1 (6 bases). The clonotype originates from an adult in good health. CDR3 sequence (DNA): TGTGCCAGTAGTGAGGGGGGGCGCATTTCACCCCTCCACTTT. This codes for CASSEGGRISPLHF.